This entry concerns a single TCR beta chain. It has no known antigen specificity. No base-level quality is on record; no much larger clone is a single base apart. This entry is derived from a study of T cell repertoires in cytomegalovirus infection (dated by TCRdb to the late 2010s). Regarding the study in general: Peptide stimulations targeted recently identified HLA-C-restricted CMV epitopes, whose presentation resists viral immunomodulation, together with well-studied HLA-B-restricted epitopes. Because public TCR beta signatures pointed to carriage of CMV infection together with the matching HLA type, the HLA type of each donor mattered for the analysis.

Sequencing used an Illumina HiSeq 1500. TCRdb handled the public reads itself, with Q25 trimming in fastp and clone calling in MiXCR, and kept productive beta chains. One record per CDR3 amino acid sequence lists the most common genes and DNA. The sample profile shows about 830,000 distinct CDR3 sequences; 30% to 35% of them were found once. The ten most abundant clones make up around 11% of the sample. Explained via the paper, the treatment or condition label denotes: in vitro stimulation with specific CMV peptide epitopes to enrich CMV-specific T cells. V and J are trimmed by 8 bases and 2 bases, and the gene matches miss 9 bases of the junction. The CDR3 goes from the cysteine to the phenylalanine over 16 residues. The read is trimmed to its CDR3 DNA, 48 bases read in frame from base 1. Per the germline V gene, SGHAT is the CDR1 and FQNNGV is the CDR2. Study-wide findings and limitations: In both this cohort and an independent cohort of 300 to 450 donors, the cumulative frequency of public TCR beta family members distinguished carriers of CMV infection plus the relevant HLA type. The ex vivo response was dominated by HLA-C-restricted CMV-specific TCR beta clonotypes, which also provided the single most frequent clonotype in two of eight donors.

The V and J segments used are TRBV11-2 and TRBJ2-1; TRBD2 matches 10 bases in the middle. This TCR was sampled from a human donor in good health (CMV status not recorded). Some clones in this sample may be carry-over from other donors' samples. Sequencing used cultured CD8+ T cells from PBMCs, obtained from culture after CMV antigen stimulation. The sequenced DNA is TGTGCCAGCGTCCTAGCGGGGGAGACACCCTACAATGAGCAGTTCTTC. Translated, it gives CASVLAGETPYNEQFF.